This T cell receptor (beta chain) is from a study of T-cell reconstitution after alpha-beta-depleted transplantation in children (dated by TCRdb to about 2016). About the full investigation: The study quantitatively tracked T-cell immune reconstitution after TCRalphabeta/CD19-depleted allogeneic hematopoietic cell transplantation in children using TCR repertoire profiling.

From its cysteine to its phenylalanine, the CDR3 spans 14 amino acids. CDR3 DNA only is kept here, 42 bases in frame from base 1. For CDR1 and CDR2, the germline V gene (reference sequence) lists SEHNR and FQNEAQ. V was cut back by 5 bases and J by 4 bases, leaving a gap of 11 bases between them. This clonotype was seen a few times. The antigen it binds to is not known. No clone much larger than this one lies a single base away; base qualities are absent. This sample's treatment or condition label indicates: allogeneic hematopoietic cell transplantation with graft depleted of TCRalphabeta T cells and CD19 B cells. TCRalphabeta/CD19-depleted allogeneic hematopoietic cell grafts were given to the transplant recipients, all of whom were children. Results and caveats for the whole study, not just this receptor: The frequencies of hyperexpanded clones fell over the following months, and after one year, T-cell counts and TCRbeta diversity were mostly attributed to newly produced T cells. The high TCRbeta diversity at day 60 in some patients was ascribed to recipient T cells and intrathymic progenitors that had survived conditioning. The apparently early recovery of alphabetaT-cell counts about two months after transplant reportedly depended on only several hundred rapidly expanded clones that came from non-depleted graft cells.

Library creation used PCR. TCRdb names Illumina HiSeq 2500 as the instrument used. TCR library preparation used molecular barcoding, with unique molecular identifiers applied to normalize quantification of the TCRbeta repertoire. TCRdb reprocessed the public reads (quality trimming at Q25 with fastp, clone calling with MiXCR) and kept in-frame beta chains. Entries are consolidated by CDR3 protein sequence, retaining the most common genes and DNA. Here the sample has roughly 500,000 distinct CDR3 sequences; roughly a tenth occur a single time. The ten most abundant clones make up about 2.1% of the sample.

This receptor was obtained from a child aged 2-15 years with inherited bone marrow failure, due to receive a stem cell transplant. The chain joins TRBV7-9 to TRBJ2-2; D gene: possibly TRBD2, on 6 matching bases. Sequences were derived from PBMCs, sampled before TCRalphabeta/CD19-depleted stem cell transplant. The CDR3 sequence is CASSTLASTGELFF. The nucleotide sequence reads TGTGCCAGCAGCACTCTAGCGTCCACCGGGGAGCTGTTTTTT.